A selection of T cell receptor beta chains follows, all from one sample in a study of blood T cell repertoires in COVID-19. Repertoires were generated with immunoSEQ multiplex PCR, while TCRdb's copy carries only in-frame clones and drops some. Among under 85,000 clones listed, under 80% were seen once. The sample was peripheral blood. All receptors come from a human donor in a cohort sampled during active COVID-19. Each CDR3 is given with its conserved first and last residue. D genes are given only for firm matches. Size is omitted from some rows. Given values are once, few, many or a class for expanded clones.

d_gene: TRBD2; len: 16; j_gene: TRBJ2-3; v_gene: TRBV3-1/TRBV3-2; abundance: .; CDR3aa: CASSQDLLAGLDTQYF; CDR3nt: TGTGCCAGCAGCCAAGATTTACTAGCGGGGTTAGATACGCAGTATTTT
d_gene: TRBD2; len: 15; j_gene: TRBJ2-2; v_gene: TRBV4-1; abundance: .; CDR3aa: CASSHGTSRAGELFF; CDR3nt: TGCGCCAGCAGCCACGGGACTAGCAGGGCCGGGGAGCTGTTTTTT
d_gene: .; len: 13; j_gene: TRBJ1-2; v_gene: TRBV28; abundance: few; CDR3aa: CASQGGGAYGYTF; CDR3nt: TGTGCCAGCCAGGGAGGGGGGGCATATGGCTACACCTTC
d_gene: TRBD1; len: 13; j_gene: TRBJ1-2; v_gene: TRBV30; abundance: .; CDR3aa: CAWRRDRPSGYTF; CDR3nt: TGTGCCTGGCGCCGGGACAGGCCTTCTGGCTACACCTTC
d_gene: TRBD1; len: 18; j_gene: TRBJ1-6; v_gene: TRBV19; abundance: .; CDR3aa: CASSFPFPGQGKGSPLHF; CDR3nt: TGTGCCAGTAGTTTCCCCTTCCCGGGACAGGGAAAAGGATCACCCCTCCACTTT
d_gene: TRBD1; len: 15; j_gene: TRBJ1-2; v_gene: TRBV5-4; abundance: .; CDR3aa: CASSSRGEANYGYTF; CDR3nt: TGTGCCAGCAGCTCCAGGGGGGAAGCTAACTATGGCTACACCTTC
d_gene: .; len: 13; j_gene: TRBJ1-1; v_gene: TRBV7-9; abundance: .; CDR3aa: CASSLRENTEAFF; CDR3nt: TGTGCCAGCAGCCTCCGGGAGAACACTGAAGCTTTCTTT
d_gene: .; len: 14; j_gene: TRBJ2-7; v_gene: TRBV21-1; abundance: .; CDR3aa: CASSPQTAFGEQYF; CDR3nt: TGTGCCAGCAGCCCACAAACAGCCTTTGGAGAGCAGTACTTC
d_gene: .; len: 12; j_gene: TRBJ1-2; v_gene: TRBV11-2; abundance: .; CDR3aa: CASSWGDYGYTF; CDR3nt: TGTGCCAGCAGCTGGGGGGATTATGGCTACACCTTC
d_gene: .; len: 15; j_gene: TRBJ2-7; v_gene: TRBV28; abundance: .; CDR3aa: CASSRVRGALHEQYF; CDR3nt: TGTGCCAGCAGCCGGGTAAGGGGTGCCCTCCACGAGCAGTACTTC
d_gene: TRBD1; len: 15; j_gene: TRBJ2-7; v_gene: TRBV9; abundance: .; CDR3aa: CASSVDGTGSYEQYF; CDR3nt: TGTGCCAGCAGCGTAGACGGGACAGGCTCCTACGAGCAGTACTTC
d_gene: .; len: 15; j_gene: TRBJ1-5; v_gene: TRBV2; abundance: few; CDR3aa: CASSDRRASNQPQHF; CDR3nt: TGTGCCAGCAGTGATCGCAGGGCTAGCAATCAGCCCCAGCATTTT
d_gene: .; len: 13; j_gene: TRBJ2-5; v_gene: TRBV10-3; abundance: .; CDR3aa: CAISVNSQETQYF; CDR3nt: TGTGCCATCAGTGTGAACAGCCAAGAGACCCAGTACTTC
d_gene: .; len: 15; j_gene: TRBJ1-1; v_gene: TRBV7-3; abundance: .; CDR3aa: CASSATGKENTEAFF; CDR3nt: TGTGCCAGCAGTGCAACAGGGAAAGAAAACACTGAAGCTTTCTTT
d_gene: .; len: 16; j_gene: TRBJ2-3; v_gene: TRBV4-1; abundance: once; CDR3aa: CASSPFAGSLTDTQYF; CDR3nt: TGCGCCAGCAGCCCCTTCGCGGGGTCCTTGACAGATACGCAGTATTTT
d_gene: TRBD1; len: 15; j_gene: TRBJ1-2; v_gene: TRBV5-1; abundance: .; CDR3aa: CASSPEQGPNYGYTF; CDR3nt: TGCGCCAGCAGCCCGGAACAGGGGCCTAACTATGGCTACACCTTC
d_gene: .; len: 14; j_gene: TRBJ1-1; v_gene: TRBV5-4; abundance: .; CDR3aa: CASSLVFTNTEAFF; CDR3nt: TGTGCCAGCAGCTTGGTTTTCACTAACACTGAAGCTTTCTTT
d_gene: .; len: 13; j_gene: TRBJ2-4; v_gene: TRBV6-5; abundance: .; CDR3aa: CASRDSRKNIQYF; CDR3nt: TGTGCCAGCAGGGACAGCCGCAAAAACATTCAGTACTTC
d_gene: .; len: 15; j_gene: TRBJ1-1; v_gene: TRBV5-6; abundance: .; CDR3aa: CASSSPGHLNTEAFF; CDR3nt: TGTGCCAGCAGCTCCCCGGGACACCTGAACACTGAAGCTTTCTTT
d_gene: TRBD1; len: 15; j_gene: TRBJ1-2; v_gene: TRBV6-6; abundance: few; CDR3aa: CASSYSPDRGYGYTF; CDR3nt: TGTGCCAGCAGTTACTCGCCCGACAGGGGCTATGGCTACACCTTC
d_gene: TRBD2; len: 16; j_gene: TRBJ2-3; v_gene: TRBV7-3; abundance: .; CDR3aa: CASSLNSATSGDTQYF; CDR3nt: TGTGCCAGCAGCTTAAATTCTGCGACTAGCGGTGATACGCAGTATTTT
d_gene: .; len: 14; j_gene: TRBJ1-1; v_gene: TRBV28; abundance: .; CDR3aa: CASSFDRRNTEAFF; CDR3nt: TGTGCCAGCAGTTTTGACAGAAGGAACACTGAAGCTTTCTTT
d_gene: .; len: 13; j_gene: TRBJ1-4; v_gene: TRBV6-5; abundance: .; CDR3aa: CATTGTTNGKLFF; CDR3nt: TGTGCCACCACAGGGACTACTAACGGAAAACTGTTTTTT
d_gene: .; len: 18; j_gene: TRBJ2-1; v_gene: TRBV24-1; abundance: few; CDR3aa: CATSDLLSAGSSYNEQFF; CDR3nt: TGTGCCACCAGTGATCTTCTTTCGGCAGGAAGCTCCTACAATGAGCAGTTCTTC
d_gene: .; len: 14; j_gene: TRBJ1-4; v_gene: TRBV7-9; abundance: .; CDR3aa: CASSQTATNEKLFF; CDR3nt: TGTGCCAGCAGCCAAACAGCAACTAATGAAAAACTGTTTTTT
d_gene: TRBD1; len: 14; j_gene: TRBJ2-1; v_gene: TRBV6-5; abundance: .; CDR3aa: CASGTGQAYNEQFF; CDR3nt: TGTGCCAGTGGGACAGGGCAGGCCTACAATGAGCAGTTCTTC
d_gene: TRBD1; len: 14; j_gene: TRBJ2-2; v_gene: TRBV2; abundance: .; CDR3aa: CASSGQGNTGELFF; CDR3nt: TGTGCCAGCAGCGGACAGGGGAACACCGGGGAGCTGTTTTTT
d_gene: .; len: 14; j_gene: TRBJ2-7; v_gene: TRBV6-5; abundance: .; CDR3aa: CASSYRGQHYEQYF; CDR3nt: TGTGCCAGCAGTTACAGAGGACAGCACTACGAGCAGTACTTC
d_gene: .; len: 11; j_gene: TRBJ1-1; v_gene: TRBV29-1; abundance: .; CDR3aa: CSVELFRGAFF; CDR3nt: TGCAGCGTTGAACTTTTCAGGGGTGCTTTCTTT
d_gene: .; len: 12; j_gene: TRBJ1-5; v_gene: TRBV27; abundance: once; CDR3aa: CASSFQGQPQHF; CDR3nt: TGTGCCAGCAGTTTCCAGGGTCAGCCCCAGCATTTT
d_gene: .; len: 17; j_gene: TRBJ1-1; v_gene: TRBV14; abundance: few; CDR3aa: CASSQDPSPAGDTEAFF; CDR3nt: TGTGCCAGCAGCCAAGATCCGTCCCCGGCGGGGGACACTGAAGCTTTCTTT
d_gene: .; len: 15; j_gene: TRBJ2-3; v_gene: TRBV5-5; abundance: .; CDR3aa: CASSLEPGFPDTQYF; CDR3nt: TGTGCCAGCAGCTTGGAGCCAGGGTTCCCAGATACGCAGTATTTT
d_gene: .; len: 17; j_gene: TRBJ2-1; v_gene: TRBV9; abundance: .; CDR3aa: CASSPLGGAASYNEQFF; CDR3nt: TGTGCCAGCAGCCCTCTTGGGGGGGCCGCGTCCTACAATGAGCAGTTCTTC
d_gene: .; len: 13; j_gene: TRBJ2-7; v_gene: TRBV9; abundance: .; CDR3aa: CASSADRSYEQYF; CDR3nt: TGTGCCAGCAGCGCCGACAGGAGTTACGAGCAGTACTTC
d_gene: .; len: 17; j_gene: TRBJ2-7; v_gene: TRBV21-1; abundance: .; CDR3aa: CASSKGRLAGGHREQYF; CDR3nt: TGTGCCAGCAGCAAAGGGAGACTAGCGGGGGGCCACCGGGAGCAGTACTTC
d_gene: TRBD1; len: 17; j_gene: TRBJ2-7; v_gene: TRBV4-3; abundance: .; CDR3aa: CASSRIWEDRGDNEQYF; CDR3nt: TGCGCCAGCAGCCGGATATGGGAGGACAGGGGTGACAACGAGCAGTACTTC
d_gene: TRBD1; len: 16; j_gene: TRBJ1-2; v_gene: TRBV27; abundance: .; CDR3aa: CASSPTPGQGNYGYTF; CDR3nt: TGTGCCAGCAGTCCAACTCCGGGACAGGGGAACTATGGCTACACCTTC
d_gene: .; len: 15; j_gene: TRBJ1-4; v_gene: TRBV18; abundance: few; CDR3aa: CASSLTGRTNEKLFF; CDR3nt: TGTGCCAGCTCGCTTACCGGGAGGACTAATGAAAAACTGTTTTTT
d_gene: .; len: 14; j_gene: TRBJ1-2; v_gene: TRBV6-2/TRBV6-3; abundance: few; CDR3aa: CASSYEDTGYGYTF; CDR3nt: TGTGCCAGCAGTTACGAAGATACGGGGTATGGCTACACCTTC
d_gene: TRBD2; len: 15; j_gene: TRBJ2-5; v_gene: TRBV5-1; abundance: .; CDR3aa: CASSLASGGQETQYF; CDR3nt: TGCGCCAGCAGCTTAGCTAGCGGGGGCCAAGAGACCCAGTACTTC
d_gene: .; len: 15; j_gene: TRBJ1-1; v_gene: TRBV9; abundance: .; CDR3aa: CASSEPGQMNTEAFF; CDR3nt: TGTGCCAGCAGCGAACCGGGACAAATGAACACTGAAGCTTTCTTT
d_gene: .; len: 15; j_gene: TRBJ2-7; v_gene: TRBV6-1; abundance: .; CDR3aa: CASSEGLASFYEQYF; CDR3nt: TGTGCCAGCAGTGAAGGGTTGGCTTCGTTCTACGAGCAGTACTTC
d_gene: .; len: 13; j_gene: TRBJ1-4; v_gene: TRBV2; abundance: .; CDR3aa: CASTLYRGEKLFF; CDR3nt: TGTGCCAGCACCCTCTACCGGGGAGAAAAACTGTTTTTT
d_gene: .; len: 14; j_gene: TRBJ1-1; v_gene: TRBV5-1; abundance: .; CDR3aa: CASSLGTARDEAFF; CDR3nt: TGCGCCAGCAGCTTGGGGACAGCCCGGGATGAAGCTTTCTTT
d_gene: .; len: 15; j_gene: TRBJ2-1; v_gene: TRBV7-9; abundance: .; CDR3aa: CASSSTTGLYNEQFF; CDR3nt: TGTGCCAGCAGCTCCACGACAGGTCTCTACAATGAGCAGTTCTTC
d_gene: .; len: 15; j_gene: TRBJ2-7; v_gene: TRBV6-6; abundance: .; CDR3aa: CASSYSGGFSYEQYF; CDR3nt: TGTGCCAGCAGTTACTCGGGCGGGTTCTCCTACGAGCAGTACTTC
d_gene: .; len: 13; j_gene: TRBJ2-7; v_gene: TRBV7-2; abundance: .; CDR3aa: CASSPRPSHEQYF; CDR3nt: TGTGCCAGCAGTCCTCGGCCTAGTCACGAGCAGTACTTC
d_gene: TRBD1; len: 15; j_gene: TRBJ2-6; v_gene: TRBV6-5; abundance: .; CDR3aa: CASSSGQGGANVLTF; CDR3nt: TGTGCCAGCAGTTCCGGACAGGGAGGGGCCAACGTCCTGACTTTC
d_gene: .; len: 12; j_gene: TRBJ1-6; v_gene: TRBV28; abundance: once; CDR3aa: CASSETNSPLHF; CDR3nt: TGTGCCAGCAGTGAGACAAACTCACCCCTCCACTTT
d_gene: TRBD1; len: 16; j_gene: TRBJ2-7; v_gene: TRBV20-1; abundance: .; CDR3aa: CSASLVQGAPGYEQYF; CDR3nt: TGCAGTGCTAGTCTCGTCCAGGGGGCGCCCGGCTACGAGCAGTACTTC
d_gene: .; len: 14; j_gene: TRBJ1-2; v_gene: TRBV5-6; abundance: .; CDR3aa: CASSLPRVNYGYTF; CDR3nt: TGTGCCAGCAGCCTACCCCGAGTTAACTATGGCTACACCTTC
d_gene: TRBD2; len: 15; j_gene: TRBJ2-7; v_gene: TRBV10-1; abundance: few; CDR3aa: CASSGTGTSFYEQYF; CDR3nt: TGCGCCAGCAGTGGTACCGGGACTAGCTTCTACGAGCAGTACTTC
d_gene: TRBD1; len: 16; j_gene: TRBJ1-3; v_gene: TRBV7-2; abundance: .; CDR3aa: CASSLRTGVSGNTIYF; CDR3nt: TGTGCCAGCAGCCTGAGGACAGGAGTCTCTGGAAACACCATATATTTT
d_gene: .; len: 16; j_gene: TRBJ2-7; v_gene: TRBV16; abundance: .; CDR3aa: CASSQSRTVSTYEQYF; CDR3nt: TGTGCCAGCAGCCAATCGAGGACAGTCTCGACCTACGAGCAGTACTTC
d_gene: TRBD1; len: 15; j_gene: TRBJ1-1; v_gene: TRBV10-3; abundance: .; CDR3aa: CASKLQGIRDTEAFF; CDR3nt: TGTGCCTCCAAACTACAGGGGATTAGGGACACTGAAGCTTTCTTT
d_gene: .; len: 13; j_gene: TRBJ2-5; v_gene: TRBV7-2; abundance: .; CDR3aa: CASSFGRVRTQYF; CDR3nt: TGTGCCAGCAGCTTCGGCAGGGTGAGGACCCAGTACTTC
d_gene: TRBD1; len: 14; j_gene: TRBJ2-7; v_gene: TRBV2; abundance: .; CDR3aa: CASSERTGAYEQYF; CDR3nt: TGTGCCAGCAGTGAACGGACAGGGGCCTACGAGCAGTACTTC
d_gene: .; len: 13; j_gene: TRBJ1-1; v_gene: TRBV30; abundance: .; CDR3aa: CAWSVLGNTEAFF; CDR3nt: TGTGCCTGGAGTGTACTCGGGAACACTGAAGCTTTCTTT
d_gene: TRBD1; len: 16; j_gene: TRBJ2-5; v_gene: TRBV5-1; abundance: few; CDR3aa: CASSDGTGGRQETQYF; CDR3nt: TGCGCCAGCAGCGATGGGACAGGGGGAAGGCAAGAGACCCAGTACTTC
d_gene: .; len: 15; j_gene: TRBJ1-6; v_gene: TRBV6-5; abundance: .; CDR3aa: CASTSGGALNSPLHF; CDR3nt: TGTGCCAGCACCTCCGGGGGGGCATTGAATTCACCCCTCCACTTT